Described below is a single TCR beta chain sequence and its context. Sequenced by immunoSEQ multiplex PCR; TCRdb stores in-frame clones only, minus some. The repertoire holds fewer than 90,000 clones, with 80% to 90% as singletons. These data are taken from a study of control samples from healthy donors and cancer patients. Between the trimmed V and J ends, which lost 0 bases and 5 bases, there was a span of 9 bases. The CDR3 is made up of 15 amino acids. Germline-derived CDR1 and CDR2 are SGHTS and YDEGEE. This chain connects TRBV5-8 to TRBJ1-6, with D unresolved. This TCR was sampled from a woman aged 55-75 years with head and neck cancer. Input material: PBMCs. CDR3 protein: CASSLGSINNSPLHF. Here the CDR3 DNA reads TGTGCCAGCAGCTTGGGCTCCATTAATAATTCACCCCTCCACTTT.